This TCR beta chain stems from a study of post-analysis software for immune sequencing data. The TCR beta cDNA libraries carried unique molecular identifiers. MiXCR, applied by TCRdb to the PCR reads, yields one record per CDR3 protein. The sample shows roughly 600,000 distinct CDR3 sequences, about 44% of them seen only once. Broader study findings: In patients, about 5 TRBV segments were more frequent than in controls, with TRBV5-6, TRBV5-1 and TRBV20-1 among them.

There are many counts of this clonotype. Its antigen is still unknown. The CDR3 is made up of 15 amino acids. Per the germline V gene, CDR1 is ENHRY and CDR2 is SYGVKD. The ends were cut back, 3 bases at V and 2 bases at J, with 11 bases in the middle. The gene calls are TRBV10-3 and TRBJ1-5; D not certain. What was sequenced was blood. This receptor was taken from a girl aged 5 to 17 with multiple sclerosis. The CDR3, as DNA: TGTGCCATCAGTGATCGGGGAGTGGGCAATCAGCCCCAGCATTTT. Protein: CAISDRGVGNQPQHF.